These 12 T cell receptor beta chains share one sample of origin, sequenced in a study of PD-L1 blockade in urothelial cancer. Time point specified: peripheral blood 6 weeks after treatment start. The protocol was immunoSEQ multiplex PCR, while the TCRdb copy is restricted to in-frame clones and leaves out a portion. The data contain around 46,000 clones, almost 85% of them singletons. Sequenced here: PBMCs, sampled around atezolizumab (anti-PD-L1) treatment. The source of these receptors is a man aged 55 to 70 with urothelial cancer.

In its sample, this clone was seen once. This rearrangement joins TRBV19 to TRBJ1-1; tentative D call: TRBD1 (5 bases). CDR1 and CDR2 from the germline V gene are LNHDA and SQIVND (reference sequence). V shed 2 bases and J shed 5 bases, with 12 bases lying between them. This CDR3 is built from 14 residues. CDR3 region: CASSISRGKTEAFF. Here the CDR3 DNA reads TGTGCCAGTAGTATAAGCCGGGGGAAGACTGAAGCTTTCTTT.

This clone is a singleton in its sample. The gene calls are TRBV28 and TRBJ1-4, with D possibly matching TRBD1 (5 bases). Trimming took 3 bases from V and 8 from J, leaving 13 bases between them. CDR3 length: 14 residues. Per germline, CDR1 MDHEN and CDR2 SYDVKM. The DNA for the CDR3 is TGTGCCAGCAGTTTCTCAGGGCTATGGGAAAAACTGTTTTTT. Translation: CASSFSGLWEKLFF. Variable domain in full (rest from reference TRBV28 and TRBJ1-4): DVKVTQSSRYLVKRTGEKVFLECVQDMDHENMFWYRQDPGLGLRLIYFSYDVKMKEKGDIPEGYSVSREKKERFSLILESASTNQTSMYLCASSFSGLWEKLFFGSGTQLSVL.

In its sample, this clone was seen once. The V gene is TRBV28, the J gene TRBJ1-2; 7 bases match TRBD1. This CDR3 has 13 residues. J gave up 3 bases and V 6 bases, and 4 bases lay outside the gene matches. The V gene's germline CDR1 is MDHEN and CDR2 SYDVKM. The CDR3 reads CASSRQGHYGYTF. The CDR3 nucleotides are TGTGCCAGCAGCAGACAGGGACACTATGGCTACACCTTC.

This sequence joins TRBV6-1 and TRBJ1-3; perhaps TRBD1 as D (5 bases). The CDR3 totals 13 residues. In germline, CDR1 is MNHNS, CDR2 SASEGT. The V and J ends lost 4 bases and 3 bases respectively, with 7 bases between them. DNA for the CDR3: TGTGCCAGCAGTGGAACAGGTGGAAACACCATATATTTT. Translated, it gives CASSGTGGNTIYF.

The chain uses TRBV28 and TRBJ2-7; a weak D match, TRBD1 (5 bases). CDR1 and CDR2 from the germline V gene are MDHEN and SYDVKM. The CDR3 covers 12 residues. Deletions cut 5 bases from V and 2 bases from J, with 7 bases between. The CDR3 protein is CASSQTAYEQYF. The CDR3 DNA follows: TGTGCCAGCAGTCAGACAGCCTACGAGCAGTACTTC.

The sample holds a few counts of this clone. The chain is built from TRBV6-1 and TRBJ1-5; D is uncertain. Trimming cost V 1 base and J 0 bases, with 7 bases left between them. In germline, CDR1 is MNHNS, CDR2 SASEGT. The CDR3 is 15 amino acids. CDR3 DNA: TGTGCCAGCAGTGAAGGCGGGTATAGCAATCAGCCCCAGCATTTT. As protein: CASSEGGYSNQPQHF.

This clone was picked up a small number of times. The V gene is TRBV29-1, the J gene TRBJ1-1; D remains unclear. V lost 0 bases to trimming and J lost 6 bases, with 11 bases between them. The CDR3 is made up of 13 amino acids. Germline assignment: CDR1 SQVTM and CDR2 ANQGSEA. In nucleotides, the CDR3 is TGCAGCGTTGAAGAGGGCAGCCAGGCTGAAGCTTTCTTT. This sequence encodes CSVEEGSQAEAFF.

The genes are TRBV10-3 and TRBJ1-2; tentatively, D is TRBD1 (6 bases). Per germline, CDR1 ENHRY and CDR2 SYGVKD. Trimming cost V 2 bases and J 7 bases, with 11 bases left between them. The CDR3 length is 13 residues. In nucleotides, the CDR3 is TGTGCCATCAGTGAGGGACAGCCATTTGGCTACACCTTC. It yields the protein CAISEGQPFGYTF.

This clone appeared once. The chain links TRBV19 to TRBJ2-3; weak D call: TRBD2 (6 bases). Trimming left V 3 bases short and J 0 bases short, with 34 bases between. The CDR3 runs to 23 residues. Germline V CDR1 and CDR2: LNHDA, SQIVND (reference sequence). CDR3 region: CASSISGGNTLGPPGESTDTQYF. The CDR3 coding sequence is TGTGCCAGTAGTATCAGCGGAGGGAATACGCTGGGGCCACCGGGGGAAAGCACAGATACGCAGTATTTT.

This chain links TRBV19 with TRBJ1-1, with TRBD1 matching 8 bases. CDR1 and CDR2 (germline): LNHDA, SQIVND (reference sequence). V lost 4 bases, J lost 3 bases, and 7 bases stayed unmatched. CDR3 size: 15 residues. This CDR3 reads CASSTRQGLDTEAFF. The CDR3 bases are TGTGCCAGTAGTACCCGACAGGGGTTGGACACTGAAGCTTTCTTT. Full variable domain (missing parts from reference TRBV19 and TRBJ1-1): DGGITQSPKYLFRKEGQNVTLSCEQNLNHDAMYWYRQDPGQGLRLIYYSQIVNDFQKGDIAEGYSVSREKKESFPLTVTSAQKNPTAFYLCASSTRQGLDTEAFFGQGTRLTVV.

This chain links TRBV7-2 with TRBJ2-5; D unclear. Germline values: CDR1 SGHTA, CDR2 FQGNSA. The V gene lost 2 bases and the J gene lost 1 base, with 8 bases spanning the gap. The CDR3 runs 14 residues. The CDR3 region has the DNA TGTGCCAGCAGCTTAATATCGGTCCAAGAGACCCAGTACTTC. Its protein product is CASSLISVQETQYF.

The rearrangement joins TRBV28 to TRBJ1-3; D unresolved. Germline V CDR1 and CDR2: MDHEN, SYDVKM. CDR3 length equals 12 residues. Between the trimmed V and J ends, which lost 4 bases and 7 bases, there was a span of 8 bases. In DNA form, the CDR3 reads TGTGCCAGCAGTTCGTACTCTAACACCATATATTTT. Translated: CASSSYSNTIYF. The full variable domain, its missing parts supplied by reference TRBV28 and TRBJ1-3, is DVKVTQSSRYLVKRTGEKVFLECVQDMDHENMFWYRQDPGLGLRLIYFSYDVKMKEKGDIPEGYSVSREKKERFSLILESASTNQTSMYLCASSSYSNTIYFGEGSWLTVV.